The sequence of this T cell receptor (beta chain) was determined in a study of blood T cell dynamics during melanoma immunotherapy (dated by TCRdb to about 2020). About the full investigation: Patients had metastatic melanoma and received first-line pembrolizumab or nivolumab plus ipilimumab as standard of care in the United Kingdom. To identify early correlates of response, the study profiled peripheral T cell receptor repertoires in patients with metastatic melanoma before and after one cycle of checkpoint inhibitor therapy. A training cohort was formed from consecutive patients, and a further independent group of patients from the same centre was pooled into an external validation set.

Beyond this particular receptor, the publication reports: Unlike progressors, patients who went on to achieve disease control showed a bifurcated reorganization of the PBMC repertoire at W3, with either increased clonality or increased diversity. Whether the T cell clones driving repertoire changes were melanoma-specific or reflected general immune activation could not be determined in the study. The relatively small sample size was acknowledged as a potential limitation on generalization of the results.

What the time point label conveys for this sample: week 3, after first cycle of checkpoint inhibitor. Blood was sampled before treatment (T0) and at week 3 (W3), after the first cycle of checkpoint blockade. Except for a couple of patients with rapid clinical progression, response was assessed 12 weeks after the first infusion by RECIST 1.1; disease control meant complete response, partial response or stable disease. Patients were excluded for prior systemic cancer treatment, concomitant immunosuppressant therapy or synchronous other active malignancies. Bulk PBMC and plasma cell-free DNA were both sequenced for TCR beta so that circulating cells and T cell turnover could be tracked. Lymphoprep and SepMate tubes were used to isolate PBMC from blood, and red cell lysis was then performed. QIAamp DNA Blood Mini kits were used to extract DNA from PBMC and sorted T cell subsets. In regard to this clone: Its antigen has not been determined. Base qualities were left out, and no much larger clone turns up one base away.

Every bulk PBMC sample had a fixed 350 ng of DNA loaded. TCR beta CDR3 sequences were amplified from genomic DNA using the immunoSEQ TCRb Assay kit according to manufacturer instructions. The KAPA Library Quantification Kit for Illumina platforms was used to quantify pooled libraries by qPCR. Pooled libraries were clustered at about 0.6-1.2 pM and sequenced on an Illumina NextSeq 500. As for the original processing: The TCR data were analyzed using immunoSEQ ANALYZER and the R LymphoSeq package. A rearrangement efficiency score was calculated as productive divided by the sum of productive and non-productive CDR3 sequences. Clonality was assessed using the Gini coefficient and diversity using the Renyi index at alpha=1, with pairwise comparisons between timepoints within each patient. Clonal relatedness used an edit distance of 3, and repertoire similarity used the Bhattacharyya coefficient, both computed in LymphoSeq. To classify response, a linear discriminant analysis based on week-3 changes in clonality and diversity was built with the R MASS and caret packages. Held by TCRdb, this immuneACCESS table contains in-frame sequences only and omits some clones. Under half of the omission traces to an unresolved V gene where checked; the cause of the rest is unknown. V, J and clone size derive from that table, while D and trimming were established from the DNA sequence. The sample yields about 8,400 clones; approximately 85% were counted once. The top ten clones comprise roughly 4% of the sample.

The germline V gene gives CDR1 as MNHEY and CDR2 as SVGAGI. Including cysteine and phenylalanine, the CDR3 has 15 amino acids. Only the CDR3 DNA is retained, 45 bases long and in frame from the first base. V loses 5 bases at its end and J loses 2 bases; junction bases beyond the gene matches: 9. Sequenced here: blood, sampled from a patient treated with checkpoint blockade. The clonotype comes from a human donor with melanoma. The rearranged segments are TRBV6-5 and TRBJ2-7, and TRBD1 aligns with 7 junction nucleotides. The nucleotides read TGTGCCAGCAGTCGGACTCGACAGGGCCCCTACGAGCAGTACTTC. It translates as CASSRTRQGPYEQYF.